This TCR beta chain was profiled in a study of blood T cell repertoires in COVID-19. Study overall: The United States, Italy and Spain were the sources of the acute and convalescent COVID-19 samples. PBMCs, B-cell-depleted T cells, or T cells provided the cDNA or gDNA that made up the material.

In the original workflow: By means of reference gene primer amplification, nucleated cell counts were estimated. The protocol was immunoSEQ multiplex PCR, while the TCRdb copy is restricted to in-frame clones and leaves out a portion. From that table come the V and J calls and clone size; the DNA was used to work out D and trimming. The sample includes 200,000 to 250,000 clones, about four fifths seen only once; the top ten take 3% to 3.5%. Trimming removed 1 base at V and 4 bases at J, with 7 bases between. Germline-derived CDR1 and CDR2 are LNHDA and SQIVND (reference sequence). CDR3 size: 14 residues.

J is TRBJ1-4 and V is TRBV19; tentatively, D is TRBD1 (6 bases). The origin of this receptor is a woman younger than 45 who had recovered from COVID-19. The sample consisted of peripheral blood. The CDR3 is CASSIGTDNEKLFF. CDR3 bases: TGTGCCAGTAGTATAGGGACAGATAATGAAAAACTGTTTTTT.